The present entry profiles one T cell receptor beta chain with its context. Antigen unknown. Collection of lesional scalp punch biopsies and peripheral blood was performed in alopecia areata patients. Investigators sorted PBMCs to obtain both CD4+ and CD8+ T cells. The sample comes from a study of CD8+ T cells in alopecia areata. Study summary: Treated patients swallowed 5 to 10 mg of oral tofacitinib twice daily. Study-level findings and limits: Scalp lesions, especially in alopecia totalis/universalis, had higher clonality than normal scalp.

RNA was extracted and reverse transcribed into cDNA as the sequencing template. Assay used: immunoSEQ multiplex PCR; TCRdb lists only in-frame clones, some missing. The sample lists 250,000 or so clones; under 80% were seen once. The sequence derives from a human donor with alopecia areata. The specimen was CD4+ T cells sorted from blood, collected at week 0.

CDR3 sequence: CASRLQGATYEQYF. CDR3 DNA: TGTGCCAGCAGGCTACAGGGGGCCACCTACGAGCAGTACTTC. The chain has TRBV7-2 and TRBJ2-7; 9 bases match TRBD1. This CDR3 contains 14 residues. Germline V gene sequence: CDR1 SGHTA, CDR2 FQGNSA. V lost 6 bases to trimming and J lost 2 bases; unmatched junction nucleotides: 5.